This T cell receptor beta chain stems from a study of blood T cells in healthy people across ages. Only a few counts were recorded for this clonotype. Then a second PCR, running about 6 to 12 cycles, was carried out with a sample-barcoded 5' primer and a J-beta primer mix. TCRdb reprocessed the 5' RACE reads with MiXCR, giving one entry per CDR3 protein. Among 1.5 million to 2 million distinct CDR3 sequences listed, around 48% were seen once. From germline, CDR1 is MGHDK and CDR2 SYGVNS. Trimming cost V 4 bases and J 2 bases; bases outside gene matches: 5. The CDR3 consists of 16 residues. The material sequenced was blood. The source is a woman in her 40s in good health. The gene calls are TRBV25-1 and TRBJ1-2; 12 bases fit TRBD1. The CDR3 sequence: CASSARDRGLNYGYTF. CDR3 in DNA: TGTGCCAGCAGTGCCCGGGACAGGGGGCTCAACTATGGCTACACCTTC.